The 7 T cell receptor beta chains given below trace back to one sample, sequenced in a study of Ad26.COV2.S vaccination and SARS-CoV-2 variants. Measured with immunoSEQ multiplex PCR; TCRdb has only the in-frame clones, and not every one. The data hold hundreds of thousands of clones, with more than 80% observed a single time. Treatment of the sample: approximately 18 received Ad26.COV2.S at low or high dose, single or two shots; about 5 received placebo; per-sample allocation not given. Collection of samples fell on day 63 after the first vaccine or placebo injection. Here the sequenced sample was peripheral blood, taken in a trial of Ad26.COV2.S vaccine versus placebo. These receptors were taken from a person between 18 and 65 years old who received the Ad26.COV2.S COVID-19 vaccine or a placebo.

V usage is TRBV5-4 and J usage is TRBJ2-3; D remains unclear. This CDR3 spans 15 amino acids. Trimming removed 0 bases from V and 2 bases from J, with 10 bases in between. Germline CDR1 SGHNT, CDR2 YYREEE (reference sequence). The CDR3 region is CASSLGNTPTDTQYF. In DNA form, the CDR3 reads TGTGCCAGCAGCTTGGGAAATACACCCACAGATACGCAGTATTTT.

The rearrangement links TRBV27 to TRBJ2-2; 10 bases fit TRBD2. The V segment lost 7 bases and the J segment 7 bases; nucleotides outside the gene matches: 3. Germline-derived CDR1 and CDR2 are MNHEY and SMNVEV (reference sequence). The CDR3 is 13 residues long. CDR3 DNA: TGTGCCAGCAAAGGGACTAGCGTCGGGGAGCTGTTTTTT. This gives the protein CASKGTSVGELFF.

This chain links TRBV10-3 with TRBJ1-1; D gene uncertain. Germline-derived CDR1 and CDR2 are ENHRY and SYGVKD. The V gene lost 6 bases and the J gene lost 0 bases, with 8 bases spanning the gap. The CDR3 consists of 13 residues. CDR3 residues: CAISATVNTEAFF. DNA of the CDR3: TGTGCCATCAGCGCCACGGTGAACACTGAAGCTTTCTTT.

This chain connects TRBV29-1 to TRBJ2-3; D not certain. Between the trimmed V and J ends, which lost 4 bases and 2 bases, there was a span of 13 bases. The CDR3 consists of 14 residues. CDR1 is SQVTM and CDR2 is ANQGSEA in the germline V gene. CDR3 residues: CSVGPGSYTDTQYF. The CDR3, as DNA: TGCAGCGTTGGTCCGGGCTCATACACAGATACGCAGTATTTT.

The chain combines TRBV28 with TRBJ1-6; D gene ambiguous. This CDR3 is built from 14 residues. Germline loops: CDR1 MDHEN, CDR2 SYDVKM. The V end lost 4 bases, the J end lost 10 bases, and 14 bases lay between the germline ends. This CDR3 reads CASSSGSGRSPLHF. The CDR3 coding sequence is TGTGCCAGCAGTTCGGGATCCGGGAGGTCACCCCTCCACTTT.

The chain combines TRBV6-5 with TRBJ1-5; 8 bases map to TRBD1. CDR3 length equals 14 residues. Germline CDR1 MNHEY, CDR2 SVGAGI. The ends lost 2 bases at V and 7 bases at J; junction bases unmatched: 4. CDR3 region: CASSYARGQQPQHF. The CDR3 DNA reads TGTGCCAGCAGTTACGCCAGGGGGCAGCAGCCCCAGCATTTT.

Here the CDR3 DNA reads TGCGCCAGCAGCTTGGGGAGCGGGAGTGGTTCCTACGAGCAGTACTTC. Translating it yields CASSLGSGSGSYEQYF. The V and J genes are TRBV5-1 and TRBJ2-7; 8 positions agree with TRBD2. This CDR3 region has 16 residues. V trimming: 0 bases; J trimming: 1 base; junction bases outside the gene matches: 6. Germline V CDR1 and CDR2: SGHRS, YFSETQ.